This TCR beta chain stems from a study of blood T cell repertoires in COVID-19. Assay used: immunoSEQ multiplex PCR; TCRdb lists only in-frame clones, some missing. The repertoire consists of 50,000 to 65,000 clones, with under 85% occurring once and the leading ten covering around 6%. The CDR3 covers 18 residues. V usage is TRBV21-1 and J usage is TRBJ2-3; TRBD1 is the table's D call, not checked against the DNA. TRBV21-1 is annotated as a pseudogene. The material sequenced was peripheral blood. The sequence was obtained from a woman between 45 and 65 years old with active or convalescent COVID-19. Here the CDR3 DNA reads TGTGCCAGCAGCAACCGACCTGGAGGACAGGGTCTCACAGATACGCAGTATTTT. It encodes CASSNRPGGQGLTDTQYF.